This T cell receptor beta chain is from a study of neurological immune-mediated disorders. This clonotype was recorded many times. What it recognizes is unknown. The authors made cDNA by 5'RACE with 10-nucleotide random UMIs. MiXCR, run by TCRdb on the 5' RACE reads, gives a single entry per CDR3 protein. The sample has about 70,000 distinct CDR3 sequences; approximately 5% are singletons. Germline CDR1 reads LNHNV; CDR2 reads YYDKDF (reference sequence). Trimming stripped 1 base from V and 1 base from J, with 7 bases between. This CDR3 has 14 residues. Study results and limitations: Clinical and MRI features did not associate with the cluster found in multiple sclerosis patients. Expanded clones shared no CDR3 amino acid sequences across subjects, suggesting private repertoires in all groups.

The unsorted libraries originated from 2 million PBMCs kept at -80 C. This TCR came from a woman aged 70 to 79 with multiple sclerosis. V and J are TRBV15 and TRBJ1-1; no clear D gene. Input material: PBMCs. The CDR3 nucleotides are TGTGCCACCAGCAGAGCGGCAGGGAACACTGAAGCTTTCTTT. Translated: CATSRAAGNTEAFF.